Listed here are 14 T cell receptor beta chains from one sample, sequenced in a study of cytomegalovirus exposure and HLA in healthy donors (dated by TCRdb to about 2017). The method behind the library was the immunoSEQ multiplex PCR assay. The multiplex PCR relied on a mix of 60 forward primers for TCR Vbeta segments and 13 reverse primers for TCR Jbeta segments. The clones in this table, taken by TCRdb from immuneACCESS, are in-frame only. Not every clone is retained; where verified, under half of the shortfall comes from an unresolved V gene, and the cause of the rest is unknown. The sample table records 100,000 to 150,000 clones; about two thirds of these occur just once. The top ten clones comprise around 6.6% of the sample. Sequences were obtained from PBMCs. These receptors all stem from a man aged 40-49 years in good health and CMV-seropositive.

The sample holds a few counts of this clone. Other DNA sequences from this sample encode an identical CDR3 as well. This chain uses TRBV6-5 with TRBJ2-7, with a weak D call TRBD1 (5 bases). The V gene lost 0 bases and the J gene lost 2 bases, with 8 bases spanning the gap. The CDR3 consists of 14 residues. The germline V gene encodes CDR1 MNHEY and CDR2 SVGAGI. CDR3 in amino acids: CASSYSQGTYEQYF. CDR3 in DNA: TGTGCCAGCAGTTACTCTCAGGGAACCTACGAGCAGTACTTC.

This clone has only one observation. The rearrangement links TRBV4-1 to TRBJ2-2; 8 nucleotides align to TRBD2. The germline gives CDR1 MGHRA, CDR2 YSYEKL. The CDR3 has 17 amino acids. Trimming at V came to 1 base and at J to 0 bases, leaving 4 bases not matched to a gene. CDR3 bases: TGCGCCAGCAGCCAAGTTCCGGGACTAGCGAACACCGGGGAGCTGTTTTTT. Amino acid sequence: CASSQVPGLANTGELFF.

The chain carries TRBV2 and TRBJ2-3, with D perhaps TRBD2 (6 bases). Between the trimmed V and J ends, which lost 7 bases and 3 bases, there was a span of 11 bases. Germline V gene sequence: CDR1 SNHLY, CDR2 FYNNEI. This CDR3 region has 13 residues. CDR3 in amino acids: CASNRERTDTQYF. The CDR3, as DNA: TGTGCCAGCAACCGGGAGAGAACAGATACGCAGTATTTT.

The sample holds a few counts of this clone. The chain couples TRBV7-9 to TRBJ2-7; D is perhaps TRBD2 (7 bases). Germline-derived CDR1 and CDR2 are SEHNR and FQNEAQ (reference sequence). V lost 0 bases and J lost 2, with 11 bases in between. The CDR3 sequence is 15 residues long. CDR3 DNA: TGTGCCAGCAGCTTAGCAAGGGGGGGAACCTACGAGCAGTACTTC. It codes for CASSLARGGTYEQYF. Supplemented by reference TRBV7-9 and TRBJ2-7, the full variable domain reads DTGVSQNPRHKITKRGQNVTFRCDPISEHNRLYWYRQTLGQGPEFLTYFQNEAQLEKSRLLSDRFSAERPKGSFSTLEIQRTEQGDSAMYLCASSLARGGTYEQYFGPGTRLTVT.

The chain carries TRBV18 and TRBJ1-4; perhaps TRBD1 as D (5 bases). Germline V gene lookup returns CDR1 KGHSH and CDR2 LQKENI. The V and J ends lost 3 bases and 0 bases respectively, with 8 bases between them. The CDR3 length is 15 residues. This chain's CDR3 is CASSPTEATNEKLFF. CDR3 DNA sequence: TGTGCCAGCTCACCGACAGAAGCAACTAATGAAAAACTGTTTTTT.

This clone was recorded once. This rearrangement joins TRBV4-1 to TRBJ2-5; the D gene is possibly TRBD1 (6 bases). The germline V gene has CDR1 MGHRA and CDR2 YSYEKL. Trimming took off 0 bases at V and 2 bases at J, with 19 bases between the two ends. CDR3 length equals 18 residues. The CDR3 sequence is CASSQDAPGTTGQETQYF. For the CDR3, the DNA is TGCGCCAGCAGCCAAGATGCCCCTGGAACGACAGGTCAAGAGACCCAGTACTTC.

Only a few counts were recorded for this clone. The chain joins TRBV5-1 to TRBJ1-4; D is uncertain. CDR3 length: 15 amino acids. The V end lost 4 bases, the J end lost 0 bases, and 10 bases lay between the germline ends. CDR1 and CDR2 from the germline V gene are SGHRS and YFSETQ. CDR3 protein: CASSGNTATNEKLFF. The CDR3, as DNA: TGCGCCAGCAGCGGAAACACAGCAACTAATGAAAAACTGTTTTTT.

This clone qualifies as medium-sized. The chain has TRBV25-1 and TRBJ2-3; maybe TRBD2 (6 bases). CDR3 length equals 15 residues. V was cut by 3 bases and J by 8 bases, with 18 bases left in between. Germline values: CDR1 MGHDK, CDR2 SYGVNS. The CDR3 DNA reads as TGTGCCAGCAGTGAGCCCCTCTTTCCCGGGGGTACGCAGTATTTT. This encodes CASSEPLFPGGTQYF.

To note about this clone: The identical CDR3 is also encoded by other nucleotide sequences in the sample. This chain connects TRBV19 to TRBJ1-2, with unresolved D. The V and J ends lost 10 bases and 2 bases respectively, with 8 bases between them. Germline CDR1 LNHDA, CDR2 SQIVND (reference sequence). This CDR3 spans 11 amino acids. The CDR3 nucleotides are TGTGCCACAGGCCTAAACTATGGCTACACCTTC. Its protein is CATGLNYGYTF.

V gene TRBV6-6 combines with J gene TRBJ1-3, with unresolved D. The CDR3 covers 14 residues. The V gene's germline CDR1 is MNHNY and CDR2 SVGAGI (reference sequence). Deletions cut 5 bases from V and 1 base from J, with 9 bases between. CDR3 sequence: CASSRPGSGNTIYF. The CDR3 DNA follows: TGTGCCAGCAGTCGGCCGGGGTCTGGAAACACCATATATTTT.

This clone was counted only a few times. This rearrangement joins TRBV5-8 to TRBJ1-1; weak D call: TRBD1 (5 bases). Deletions cut 4 bases from V and 0 bases from J, with 13 bases between. The CDR3 is 15 residues long. Germline V gives CDR1 SGHTS, CDR2 YDEGEE. The CDR3: CASSPGLGMNTEAFF. CDR3 DNA: TGTGCCAGCAGCCCGGGACTTGGAATGAACACTGAAGCTTTCTTT.

In this sample, this clone turned up a few times. The chain uses TRBV2 and TRBJ1-6; maybe TRBD1 (6 bases). The CDR3 covers 17 residues. Germline V gene data show CDR1 as SNHLY and CDR2 as FYNNEI. The V gene lost 4 bases and the J gene lost 4 bases, with 17 bases spanning the gap. The CDR3 sequence is CASSVRGPSGYNSPLHF. The CDR3 DNA is TGTGCCAGCAGTGTCAGGGGACCCTCAGGGTATAATTCACCCCTCCACTTT.

This chain connects TRBV9 to TRBJ2-1, with no clear D. The ends were cut back, 3 bases at V and 7 bases at J, with 5 bases in the middle. Germline lookup yields CDR1 SGDLS and CDR2 YYNGEE. The CDR3 consists of 11 residues. CDR3 nucleotides: TGTGCCAGCAGCGCAGAAAATGAGCAGTTCTTC. This encodes CASSAENEQFF.

V usage is TRBV13 and J usage is TRBJ2-7, with D possibly matching TRBD1 (6 bases). Germline loops: CDR1 PRHDT, CDR2 FYEKMQ (reference sequence). V was clipped by 5 bases and J by 3 bases, with 14 bases between them. The CDR3 contains 14 residues. The DNA of the CDR3 is TGTGCCAGCAGCCAAGGGGACAACATCTACGAGCAGTACTTC. Translating it yields CASSQGDNIYEQYF.